This T cell receptor (beta chain) was obtained from a study of patients and donors after allogeneic stem cell transplantation. This clonotype was counted at least ten times. With V trimmed by 5 bases and J by 0 bases, 9 bases remained unmatched. The length of the CDR3 is 18 residues. TCRdb re-called the RT-PCR reads with MiXCR, one entry per CDR3 protein. The data show about 57,000 distinct CDR3 sequences, about an eighth seen once. The TCR originated in a human donor who was either an allogeneic HSCT recipient or a stem cell or donor lymphocyte infusion donor (not recorded which). It is not recorded whose cells these are; they may come from a transplant donor. Sequencing was carried out using blood, either unsorted or a sorted T cell fraction (not recorded which). J is TRBJ2-1 and V is TRBV12-3 or TRBV12-4; TRBD2 aligns across 11 bases. As DNA, the CDR3 is TGTGCCAGCAGTCGCCGACTAGCGGGGCTGAGCTCCTACAATGAGCAGTTCTTC. Protein product: CASSRRLAGLSSYNEQFF.